Listed below are T cell receptor beta chains from one sample, sequenced in a study of vaccination and CD4 T cells after COVID-19. These TCRs are of unknown antigen specificity. TCRdb re-derived calls from the PCR reads in MiXCR, one entry per CDR3 protein. The profile shows some 11,000 distinct CDR3 sequences, about 56% of them singletons. The sample comprised CD4+ T cells from blood, cultured in vitro. The receptors shown here come from a human donor who had recovered from COVID-19. Both conserved end residues are part of each CDR3. A D gene is named only where the DNA matches it firmly. The size of a clone is reported for some rows only, either as once, few or many, or as a class for expanded clones.

abundance	d_gene	j_gene	v_gene	CDR3aa	CDR3nt
few	-	TRBJ1-2	TRBV29-1	CSVSSAGAYGYTF	TGCAGCGTTAGTTCGGCAGGGGCCTATGGCTACACCTTC
-	-	TRBJ1-1	TRBV12-3/TRBV12-4	CASNLGTHTEAFF	TGTGCCAGCAACTTAGGGACCCACACTGAAGCTTTCTTT
-	-	TRBJ2-3	TRBV20-1	CSARYLGGRGTDTQYF	TGCAGTGCTAGATATCTCGGGGGGCGCGGGACAGATACGCAGTATTTT
-	TRBD2	TRBJ2-3	TRBV20-1	CSATKILADTQYF	TGCAGTGCTACTAAAATACTAGCGGATACGCAGTATTTT
once	TRBD1	TRBJ2-5	TRBV12-3/TRBV12-4	CASRRTGGETQYF	TGTGCCAGCAGACGGACAGGGGGCGAGACCCAGTACTTC
-	TRBD1	TRBJ1-1	TRBV7-6	CASSSRQGANTEAFF	TGTGCCAGCAGCTCTCGACAGGGGGCGAACACTGAAGCTTTCTTT
-	-	TRBJ1-5	TRBV5-1	CASSLDTNQPQHF	TGCGCCAGCAGCTTGGACACTAATCAGCCCCAGCATTTT
-	-	TRBJ1-4	TRBV7-9	CASSSDVKPNEKLFF	TGTGCCAGCAGTTCCGACGTTAAACCTAATGAAAAACTGTTTTTT
-	TRBD1	TRBJ1-5	TRBV29-1	CSVEQDRGQPQHF	TGCAGCGTTGAACAGGACAGGGGGCAGCCCCAGCATTTT
-	TRBD2	TRBJ2-1	TRBV20-1	CSAYSGIGNEQFF	TGCAGTGCTTATAGCGGGATCGGTAATGAGCAGTTCTTC
few	-	TRBJ1-2	TRBV20-1	CSARGAHATNYGYTF	TGCAGTGCTAGAGGGGCACATGCTACTAACTATGGCTACACCTTC
few	-	TRBJ1-6	TRBV11-2	CASSPSSYNSPLHF	TGTGCCAGCAGCCCAAGCTCCTATAATTCACCCCTCCACTTT
once	-	TRBJ1-1	TRBV4-2	CASSQEVGGNTEAFF	TGTGCCAGCAGCCAAGAGGTCGGGGGGAACACTGAAGCTTTCTTT
-	-	TRBJ1-2	TRBV18	CASSPGGYGYTF	TGTGCCAGCTCACCCGGAGGCTATGGCTACACCTTC
-	TRBD1	TRBJ2-5	TRBV5-6	CASSLGTGSWETQYF	TGTGCCAGCAGCTTGGGGACAGGGAGTTGGGAGACCCAGTACTTC
few	-	TRBJ1-5	TRBV7-8	CASSSTDAYYSNQPQHF	TGTGCCAGCAGCTCTACGGACGCCTATTATAGCAATCAGCCCCAGCATTTT
-	-	TRBJ2-7	TRBV10-2	CASSEFNGVDEQYF	TGCGCCAGCAGTGAGTTTAACGGGGTCGACGAGCAGTACTTC
-	TRBD1	TRBJ1-2	TRBV6-5	CASSYRRTGGAYGYTF	TGTGCCAGCAGTTACAGGAGGACAGGGGGGGCCTATGGCTACACCTTC
few	-	TRBJ2-5	TRBV20-1	CSAAGQTQETQYF	TGCAGTGCAGCGGGACAAACACAAGAGACCCAGTACTTC
-	TRBD1	TRBJ1-3	TRBV19	CASRPRDSGNTIYF	TGTGCCAGTAGGCCTCGGGACAGTGGAAACACCATATATTTT
-	-	TRBJ2-4	TRBV20-1	CSAHGVTGNTKNIQYF	TGCAGTGCCCACGGGGTGACAGGCAACACCAAAAACATTCAGTACTTC
-	TRBD2	TRBJ2-5	TRBV19	CASSTMTSGISQTQYF	TGTGCCAGTAGTACAATGACTAGCGGTATTTCTCAGACCCAGTACTTC
few	-	TRBJ2-7	TRBV12-3/TRBV12-4	CASSLGYEQYF	TGTGCCAGCAGTTTAGGGTACGAGCAGTACTTC
medium-sized	TRBD2	TRBJ2-1	TRBV19	CASWTSAYNEQFF	TGTGCCAGTTGGACTAGCGCCTACAATGAGCAGTTCTTC
-	-	TRBJ2-7	TRBV5-6	CASSGSYGQYF	TGTGCCAGCAGCGGGTCGTATGGGCAGTACTTC
-	-	TRBJ2-1	TRBV29-1	CSVGDYSYNEQFF	TGCAGCGTTGGCGATTACTCCTACAATGAGCAGTTCTTC
-	-	TRBJ1-5	TRBV5-4	CASSLGPALNQPQHF	TGTGCCAGCAGCTTGGGTCCGGCCTTGAATCAGCCCCAGCATTTT
-	-	TRBJ2-5	TRBV7-3	CASSLTGLLGETQYF	TGTGCCAGCAGCTTAACAGGGTTACTCGGAGAGACCCAGTACTTC
-	-	TRBJ2-5	TRBV28	CASSPSRPQETQYF	TGTGCCAGCAGTCCTTCTCGGCCGCAAGAGACCCAGTACTTC
few	-	TRBJ1-5	TRBV6-1	CASRSQLNQPQHF	TGTGCCAGTCGGTCCCAGCTCAATCAGCCCCAGCATTTT
-	TRBD2	TRBJ2-5	TRBV19	CASSITLAGDETQYF	TGTGCCAGTAGTATCACACTAGCGGGAGATGAGACCCAGTACTTC
-	-	TRBJ2-7	TRBV10-3	CAISQLVGDEQYF	TGTGCCATCAGCCAACTAGTTGGCGACGAGCAGTACTTC
-	-	TRBJ2-7	TRBV20-1	CSADYIAKNSYEQYF	TGCAGTGCGGACTACATAGCCAAGAACTCCTACGAGCAGTACTTC
few	-	TRBJ1-5	TRBV19	CASSGTGGGQPQHF	TGTGCCAGTAGTGGTACAGGCGGCGGTCAGCCCCAGCATTTT
-	-	TRBJ1-1	TRBV6-4	CASSRQWNTEAFF	TGTGCCAGCAGTCGACAGTGGAACACTGAAGCTTTCTTT
-	TRBD1	TRBJ2-1	TRBV20-1	CSATGTGPYNEQFF	TGCAGTGCGACCGGGACAGGTCCATACAATGAGCAGTTCTTC
-	-	TRBJ1-1	TRBV4-1	CASSQNPGSRAEAFF	TGCGCCAGCAGCCAGAATCCAGGGTCGAGGGCTGAAGCTTTCTTT
few	-	TRBJ2-5	TRBV2	CASSVYRGGETQYF	TGTGCCAGCAGTGTATACAGGGGAGGGGAGACCCAGTACTTC
few	-	TRBJ1-1	TRBV10-2	CASRGIRNTEAFF	TGCGCCAGCAGAGGTATTAGGAACACTGAAGCTTTCTTT
-	-	TRBJ1-5	TRBV6-1	CASLGHSNQPQRF	TGTGCCAGCCTGGGCCATAGCAATCAGCCCCAGCGTTTT
-	-	TRBJ2-3	TRBV29-1	CSVVTQPRGTDTQYF	TGCAGCGTAGTGACCCAACCTAGGGGCACAGATACGCAGTATTTT
-	-	TRBJ2-1	TRBV11-3	CASSNPGDNEQFF	TGTGCCAGCAGTAATCCGGGGGACAATGAGCAGTTCTTC
few	-	TRBJ1-1	TRBV20-1	CSARGGATEAFF	TGCAGTGCAAGGGGGGGGGCGACTGAAGCTTTCTTT
-	TRBD2	TRBJ2-7	TRBV28	CASRRLAGGVNEQYF	TGTGCCAGCAGGAGACTAGCGGGAGGAGTGAACGAGCAGTACTTC
-	-	TRBJ1-5	TRBV6-1	CASSQARDQPQHF	TGTGCCAGCAGCCAGGCGCGCGATCAGCCCCAGCATTTT
-	-	TRBJ1-5	TRBV6-1	CASTTLPEEDQPQHF	TGTGCCAGCACCACCCTGCCCGAGGAGGATCAGCCCCAGCATTTT
-	-	TRBJ1-5	TRBV27	CASSLFGLSNQPQHF	TGTGCCAGCAGTTTATTTGGGTTAAGCAATCAGCCCCAGCATTTT
-	-	TRBJ1-2	TRBV15	CATSRVKGSYGYTF	TGTGCCACCAGCAGAGTGAAAGGGTCCTATGGCTACACCTTC
-	-	TRBJ2-2	TRBV19	CASSIKSTGELFF	TGTGCCAGTAGTATAAAGTCCACCGGGGAGCTGTTTTTT
-	TRBD1	TRBJ1-5	TRBV19	CASTKGTGAGQPQHF	TGTGCCAGTACTAAGGGGACAGGGGCAGGGCAGCCCCAGCATTTT
-	-	TRBJ1-6	TRBV10-3	CAISESGGSRASSRNSPLHF	TGTGCCATCAGTGAGTCGGGAGGATCCAGGGCTAGTAGTCGTAATTCACCCCTCCACTTT
-	-	TRBJ2-3	TRBV6-2/TRBV6-3	CASSYQGPDTQYF	TGTGCCAGCAGTTATCAGGGTCCAGATACGCAGTATTTT
-	-	TRBJ1-3	TRBV4-1	CASSLGHSGNTIYF	TGCGCCAGCAGCCTGGGACACTCTGGAAACACCATATATTTT
-	-	TRBJ2-3	TRBV2	CASRYDTQYF	TGTGCCAGCAGATACGATACGCAGTATTTT
-	-	TRBJ1-3	TRBV20-1	CSASGTARNTIYF	TGCAGTGCTAGTGGGACGGCTAGAAACACCATATATTTT
-	-	TRBJ2-3	TRBV18	CASSPLSSGGGTDTQYF	TGTGCCAGCTCACCACTATCCTCAGGGGGGGGCACAGATACGCAGTATTTT
few	TRBD2	TRBJ2-5	TRBV12-3/TRBV12-4	CASSLVGLAGGPQTQYF	TGTGCCAGCAGTTTAGTCGGGCTAGCGGGAGGGCCACAGACCCAGTACTTC